These 2 T cell receptor beta chains were all obtained from the same sample, sequenced in a study of regulatory T cells in long-lasting Graves disease. Arm-PCR of CDR3 regions and iRepertoire HTBI primers were the basis on which TCR beta libraries were built. In TCRdb, the multiplex PCR reads were re-called with MiXCR into one record per CDR3 protein. The table records approximately 400,000 distinct CDR3 sequences, 12% of them present only once. The time point here: newly diagnosed GD, antithyroid drugs for less than 3 months. The TCR library was prepared using RNA isolated from PBMCs. The same data also went into a second study, on T cells in Graves' hyperthyroidism and ophthalmopathy.

Source: peripheral blood mononuclear cells (PBMCs), taken at new diagnosis, from a patient treated with antithyroid drugs. These receptors were collected from a woman between 18 and 29 years old with Graves disease.

Many counts were recorded for this clonotype. The V gene is TRBV7-2, the J gene TRBJ2-1, with 14 bases that match TRBD2. CDR1 and CDR2 from the germline V gene are SGHTA and FQGNSA. V was pared by 5 bases and J by 6 bases, with 9 bases of the junction left unmatched. The CDR3 length is 17 residues. The CDR3 region has the DNA TGTGCCAGCAGCGTTCGACTAGCGGGGGGGGTAAGCAATGAGCAGTTCTTC. Its translation is CASSVRLAGGVSNEQFF.

This clonotype occurred many times. The CDR3 DNA reads TGCAGTGGAGGGGCTAGCGGCACGCAAGAGACCCAGTACTTC. Its protein product is CSGGASGTQETQYF. This chain connects TRBV20-1 to TRBJ2-5; 7 bases are shared with TRBD2. The V and J ends lost 7 bases and 2 bases, in that order; junction bases with no gene match: 10. Per germline, CDR1 DFQATT and CDR2 SNEGSKA (reference sequence). The CDR3 contains 14 residues.